A selection of T cell receptor beta chains follows, all from one sample in a study of blood T cells in healthy people across ages. TCRdb re-analysed the 5' RACE reads in MiXCR, keeping a single row per CDR3 protein. This table has fewer than 900,000 distinct CDR3 sequences, about 37% appearing once. Input material: blood. These receptors were obtained from a young man in good health. Each CDR3 is given with its conserved first and last residue. A D gene is named only where the DNA matches it firmly. Size values are once, few and many counts, or a class for expanded clones, and some rows have none.

D gene: NA
clone size: once
V gene: TRBV12-3/TRBV12-4
J gene: TRBJ2-2
CDR3 DNA: TGTGCCAGCAGTTTTGTACAGGCCACCGGGGAGCTGTTTTTT
CDR3 protein: CASSFVQATGELFF

D gene: NA
clone size: NA
V gene: TRBV25-1
J gene: TRBJ1-6
CDR3 DNA: TGTGCCAGCAGACCACCGAACTCCTATAATTCACCCCTCCACTTT
CDR3 protein: CASRPPNSYNSPLHF

D gene: NA
clone size: NA
V gene: TRBV28
J gene: TRBJ2-3
CDR3 DNA: TGTGCCAGCGGGGCTCTCACGGGTACGCAGTATTTT
CDR3 protein: CASGALTGTQYF

D gene: TRBD2
clone size: NA
V gene: TRBV5-1
J gene: TRBJ2-7
CDR3 DNA: TGCGCCAGCAGCACGCGGGGACTAGCGGGGGGGGTCTACAATGAGCAGTACTTC
CDR3 protein: CASSTRGLAGGVYNEQYF

D gene: NA
clone size: NA
V gene: TRBV24-1
J gene: TRBJ2-7
CDR3 DNA: TGTGCCACCGCACGAAACAATGAGCAGTACTTC
CDR3 protein: CATARNNEQYF

D gene: NA
clone size: NA
V gene: TRBV12-3/TRBV12-4
J gene: TRBJ2-7
CDR3 DNA: TGTGCCAGCAGTTCCTCTTCGTGGGACGAGCAGTACTTC
CDR3 protein: CASSSSSWDEQYF

D gene: NA
clone size: few
V gene: TRBV24-1
J gene: TRBJ2-1
CDR3 DNA: TGTGCCACCAGTCGGTCGACTCCCGTTGTCTACAATGAGCAGTTCTTC
CDR3 protein: CATSRSTPVVYNEQFF

D gene: NA
clone size: NA
V gene: TRBV27
J gene: TRBJ1-5
CDR3 DNA: TGTGCCAGCGCGCCAGTAGGATATCAGCCCCAGCATTTT
CDR3 protein: CASAPVGYQPQHF

D gene: NA
clone size: few
V gene: TRBV4-1
J gene: TRBJ2-1
CDR3 DNA: TGCGCCAGCAGCCAAGAGACCCCAAGCTCCTACAATGAGCAGTTCTTC
CDR3 protein: CASSQETPSSYNEQFF

D gene: NA
clone size: many
V gene: TRBV14
J gene: TRBJ1-2
CDR3 DNA: TGTGCCAGCAGCCAAGAAGATGGCTACACCTTC
CDR3 protein: CASSQEDGYTF

D gene: NA
clone size: NA
V gene: TRBV20-1
J gene: TRBJ2-4
CDR3 DNA: TGCAGTGCTGCTCCGGCCAAAAACATTCAGTACTTC
CDR3 protein: CSAAPAKNIQYF

D gene: NA
clone size: NA
V gene: TRBV4-3
J gene: TRBJ1-5
CDR3 DNA: TGCGCCAGCAGCCAAGATTGGGGGGTCCGACAGCCCCAGCATTTT
CDR3 protein: CASSQDWGVRQPQHF

D gene: NA
clone size: NA
V gene: TRBV20-1
J gene: TRBJ2-5
CDR3 DNA: TGCAGTGCTAGTTCCTCGCACCAAGAGACCCAGTACTTC
CDR3 protein: CSASSSHQETQYF

D gene: TRBD2
clone size: few
V gene: TRBV20-1
J gene: TRBJ2-5
CDR3 DNA: TGCAGTGCTAGAGATCTAGCGGGGGGCACTGAAGAGACCCAGTACTTC
CDR3 protein: CSARDLAGGTEETQYF

D gene: TRBD1
clone size: NA
V gene: TRBV6-1
J gene: TRBJ1-2
CDR3 DNA: TGTGCCAGCAGAGAAGGGACAGGCCGGAGCTACACCTTC
CDR3 protein: CASREGTGRSYTF

D gene: NA
clone size: NA
V gene: TRBV11-2
J gene: TRBJ2-1
CDR3 DNA: TGTGCCAGCAGCGTAGAGGGGGGCCGAGGCAATGAGCAGTTCTTC
CDR3 protein: CASSVEGGRGNEQFF

D gene: NA
clone size: once
V gene: TRBV9
J gene: TRBJ2-3
CDR3 DNA: TGTGCCAGCAGCGTAGAAGGTGGCGGGATTTCGACAGATACGCAGTATTTT
CDR3 protein: CASSVEGGGISTDTQYF

D gene: NA
clone size: NA
V gene: TRBV29-1
J gene: TRBJ1-1
CDR3 DNA: TGCAGCGTCGGGGAACCATCTAACACTGAAGCTTTCTTT
CDR3 protein: CSVGEPSNTEAFF

D gene: NA
clone size: NA
V gene: TRBV29-1
J gene: TRBJ1-2
CDR3 DNA: TGCAGCGTTGAAACGGGGGATAACTATGGCTACACCTTC
CDR3 protein: CSVETGDNYGYTF

D gene: NA
clone size: NA
V gene: TRBV5-1
J gene: TRBJ1-6
CDR3 DNA: TGCGCCAGCAGCTTGGGTAAGGAGCCCAGACTCCACTTT
CDR3 protein: CASSLGKEPRLHF

D gene: NA
clone size: few
V gene: TRBV30
J gene: TRBJ2-7
CDR3 DNA: TGTGCCTGGCGAAGGGATACCTACGAGCAGTACTTC
CDR3 protein: CAWRRDTYEQYF

D gene: TRBD2
clone size: few
V gene: TRBV12-3/TRBV12-4
J gene: TRBJ2-1
CDR3 DNA: TGTGCCAGCAGTTTTCTAGCGGGGGGCCCGTCCTACAATGAGCAGTTCTTC
CDR3 protein: CASSFLAGGPSYNEQFF